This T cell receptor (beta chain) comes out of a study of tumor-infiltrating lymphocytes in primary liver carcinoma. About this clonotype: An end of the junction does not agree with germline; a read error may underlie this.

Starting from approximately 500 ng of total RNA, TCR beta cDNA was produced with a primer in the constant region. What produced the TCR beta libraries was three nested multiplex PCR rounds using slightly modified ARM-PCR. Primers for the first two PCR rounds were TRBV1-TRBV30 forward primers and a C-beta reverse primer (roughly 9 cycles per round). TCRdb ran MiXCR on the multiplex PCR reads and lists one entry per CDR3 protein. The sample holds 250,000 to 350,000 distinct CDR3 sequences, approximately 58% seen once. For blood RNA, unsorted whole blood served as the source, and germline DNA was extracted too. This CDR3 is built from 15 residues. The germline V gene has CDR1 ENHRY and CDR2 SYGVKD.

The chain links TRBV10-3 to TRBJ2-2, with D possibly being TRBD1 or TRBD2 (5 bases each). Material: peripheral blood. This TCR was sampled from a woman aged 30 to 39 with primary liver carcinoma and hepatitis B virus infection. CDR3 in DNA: TGTGCCATCAGTGCAGGGCTTGTGAACACCGGGGAGCTGTTTTTC. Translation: CAISAGLVNTGELFF.